This is a list of T cell receptor beta chains from one sample in a study of blood T cells in healthy people across ages. MiXCR, run by TCRdb on the 5' RACE reads, gives a single entry per CDR3 protein. The sample contains 550,000 to 700,000 distinct CDR3 sequences, about 25% of which appear only once. Sequences were obtained from blood. The origin of the receptors is a woman aged 70-85 years in good health. Both conserved end residues are part of each CDR3. The D gene is left open where the match is weak. The size entry is marked missing in some rows and otherwise reads once, few, many or a size class.

j_gene	abundance	d_gene	v_gene	CDR3nt	CDR3aa
TRBJ2-7	few	.	TRBV4-3	TGCGCCAGCAGCCAACTCCATGGACGGGGACTCTACGAGCAGTACTTC	CASSQLHGRGLYEQYF
TRBJ1-1	few	.	TRBV20-1	TGCAGTGCTACTCAGGACAGCTTGAACACTGAAGCTTTCTTT	CSATQDSLNTEAFF
TRBJ1-2	.	.	TRBV29-1	TGCAGCGTTGGTAGGTCGCAGCGAGCTAACTATGGCTACACCTTC	CSVGRSQRANYGYTF
TRBJ2-1	.	TRBD1	TRBV5-1	TGCGCCAGCAGGATGGGACAGCTATACAATGAGCAGTTCTTC	CASRMGQLYNEQFF
TRBJ1-2	few	.	TRBV9	TGTGCCAGCAGCTTCTCGACCTATGGCTACACCTTC	CASSFSTYGYTF
TRBJ2-7	.	.	TRBV20-1	TGCAGTGCTCAATCCGGGGCAGGTACCTACGAGCAGTACTTC	CSAQSGAGTYEQYF
TRBJ2-3	.	.	TRBV20-1	TGCAGTGCTAGAACCTCCGGAGGGGTTATCACAGATACGCAGTATTTT	CSARTSGGVITDTQYF
TRBJ1-2	.	.	TRBV25-1	TGTGCCAGCAGTGTGACAGGTAGCAATGGCTACACCTTC	CASSVTGSNGYTF
TRBJ2-2	few	.	TRBV4-3	TGCGCCAGCAGCCAAGATCTTAAACAGGGAGGCCCCGGGGAGCTGTTTTTT	CASSQDLKQGGPGELFF
TRBJ2-7	few	.	TRBV29-1	TGCAGCGTTGGTCTGCCCACCCCTTCGGGTCTGGAAGAGCAGTACTTC	CSVGLPTPSGLEEQYF
TRBJ1-1	few	.	TRBV5-1	TGCGCCAGTGGTTCTGGGGACACAGGGAAAGCTTTCTTT	CASGSGDTGKAFF
TRBJ2-7	.	.	TRBV4-2	TGTGCCAGCAGCCGGGGGGCGGGGGACTACGAGCAGTACTTC	CASSRGAGDYEQYF
TRBJ1-2	few	.	TRBV4-1	TGCGCCAGCAGCCAATTCAAGGGTACTTATGGCTACACCTTC	CASSQFKGTYGYTF
TRBJ1-4	.	.	TRBV3-1	TGTGCCAGCAGCCAAGGGCTTAATGAAAAACTGTTTTTT	CASSQGLNEKLFF
TRBJ1-4	few	TRBD1	TRBV7-2	TGTGCCAGCAGAGGGGGCGAAGGAAAACTGTTTTTT	CASRGGEGKLFF
TRBJ2-5	.	.	TRBV7-2	TGTGCCAGCAGCGGGCCCAACCGCCAAGAGACCCAGTACTTC	CASSGPNRQETQYF
TRBJ2-2	.	TRBD1	TRBV20-1	TGCAGTGCTAGCCGAGACAGGGAAGGGGCCTCGAACACCGAGGAGCTGTTTTTT	CSASRDREGASNTEELFF
TRBJ1-4	many	.	TRBV20-1	TGCAGTGCCCGAGAAGTAGGGGGAACAGGAAAACTGTTTTTT	CSAREVGGTGKLFF
TRBJ1-1	.	TRBD1	TRBV5-1	TGCGCCAGCAGCGCGGGACAGGGGGCGGTTACGACCGAAGCTTTCTTT	CASSAGQGAVTTEAFF
TRBJ2-5	few	.	TRBV6-2/TRBV6-3	TGTGCCAGCAGGGCCTCGGGGGGCCGGGAGACCCAGTACTTC	CASRASGGRETQYF
TRBJ2-1	.	TRBD2	TRBV6-2/TRBV6-3	TGTGCCAGCAGACCAACGGGGGGCTCCTACAATGAGCAGTTCTTC	CASRPTGGSYNEQFF
TRBJ1-5	many	.	TRBV12-3/TRBV12-4	TGTGCCAGCAGTTTGAACAGGGATCAGCCCCAGCATTTT	CASSLNRDQPQHF
TRBJ2-3	.	.	TRBV4-2	TGTGCCAGCAGCCAAGATAAGGGGGTGAGCGGCACAGATACGCAGTATTTT	CASSQDKGVSGTDTQYF
TRBJ2-2	few	TRBD1	TRBV20-1	TGCAGTGCTAGGACCCAGGGGGCGTCGGGCGGGGAGCTGTTTTTT	CSARTQGASGGELFF
TRBJ1-2	.	.	TRBV7-2	TGTGCCAGCAGCTTAGCGGGGGCTGTGAACTATGGCTACACCTTC	CASSLAGAVNYGYTF
TRBJ1-1	few	.	TRBV20-1	TGCAGTGCCAGCCTCCAGGGCCCTAACACTGAAGCTTTCTTT	CSASLQGPNTEAFF
TRBJ2-5	.	.	TRBV3-1	TGTGCCAGCTATGCAACCTTAGCGGTTCCTCAAGAGACCCAGTACTTC	CASYATLAVPQETQYF
TRBJ2-7	.	TRBD1	TRBV9	TGTGCCAGCAGCGTCTCCGGGACAGGGGGCTTCGAGCAGTACTTC	CASSVSGTGGFEQYF
TRBJ2-3	.	TRBD2	TRBV7-3	TGTGCCAGCAGCTTAATGGGACTAGCTTTTTCCACAGATACGCAGTATTTT	CASSLMGLAFSTDTQYF
TRBJ2-2	.	TRBD2	TRBV27	TGTGCCAGCGGTCTAATGGGACTAGTGGCCGGGGAGCTGTTTTTT	CASGLMGLVAGELFF
TRBJ1-2	many	TRBD1	TRBV7-9	TGTGCCAGCAGCTTGACAGGGGATGGCTACACCTTC	CASSLTGDGYTF
TRBJ2-1	few	.	TRBV20-1	TGCAGTGCCCGCGCGCCCAGGGGGGCGGGGCAGTTCTTC	CSARAPRGAGQFF
TRBJ1-2	few	TRBD1	TRBV5-5	TGTGTCAGCAGCCCAGGGACAGGCTATGGCTACACCTTC	CVSSPGTGYGYTF
TRBJ2-3	.	.	TRBV11-2	TGTGCCAGCAGTCCAGGGCGCAGGACACAAAGGGGAGAGGTGACAGATACGCAGTATTTT	CASSPGRRTQRGEVTDTQYF
TRBJ1-2	few	TRBD1	TRBV4-3	TGCGCCAGCAGCCAACAAGCGACAGGGTTCAACTATGGCTACACCTTC	CASSQQATGFNYGYTF
TRBJ2-3	.	.	TRBV20-1	TGCAGTGCCCCGAAGAACATGGATACGCAGTATTTT	CSAPKNMDTQYF
TRBJ2-5	.	.	TRBV3-1	TGTGCCAGCAGCCAGACGACGGGGGGCCAGACCCAGTACTTC	CASSQTTGGQTQYF
TRBJ2-7	.	.	TRBV27	TGTGCCAGCAGTTCTTCAGGGGAACGACCGGGGGAGCAGTACTTC	CASSSSGERPGEQYF
TRBJ2-7	.	.	TRBV25-1	TGTGCCAGCAATGTCCCTAAGACTTGGAACAGTGCGTACGAGCAGTACTTC	CASNVPKTWNSAYEQYF
TRBJ2-5	many	TRBD2	TRBV7-6	TGTGCCAGCAGCTTAGTCGGGGGGTCGAATCAAGAGACCCAGTACTTC	CASSLVGGSNQETQYF
TRBJ2-5	few	TRBD2	TRBV4-2	TGTGCCAGCAGCCAACCGACTAGCGGGGGAGGTGGAGAGACCCAGTACTTC	CASSQPTSGGGGETQYF
TRBJ2-5	.	TRBD2	TRBV12-3/TRBV12-4	TGTGCCAGCACTCTTTCGTCTAGCGGGTTGGAGACCCAGTACTTC	CASTLSSSGLETQYF
TRBJ2-7	.	.	TRBV5-1	TGCGCCAGCAGCTTGGAAGAGGGCGGATACGAGCAGTACTTC	CASSLEEGGYEQYF
TRBJ2-4	.	.	TRBV7-2	TGTGCCAGCAGCTCAGCGTCCATTCAGTACTTC	CASSSASIQYF
TRBJ2-1	.	TRBD2	TRBV14	TGTGCCAGCAGCCAAACACACGGGGGGGCAGACTACAATGAGCAGTTCTTC	CASSQTHGGADYNEQFF
TRBJ2-3	.	.	TRBV7-2	TGTGCCAGCAGCTTATCCCACACAGATACGCAGTATTTT	CASSLSHTDTQYF
TRBJ2-1	.	TRBD1	TRBV14	TGTGCCAGCAGCCATGGGACAGGATCCTACAATGAGCAGTTCTTC	CASSHGTGSYNEQFF
TRBJ2-3	few	.	TRBV12-3/TRBV12-4	TGTGCCAGCAGCCTCCTAGCTTCAGATACGCAGTATTTT	CASSLLASDTQYF
TRBJ1-1	.	.	TRBV3-1	TGTGCCAGCAGCCAAGATCTCAGGGCAGGGACTGAAGCTTTCTTT	CASSQDLRAGTEAFF
TRBJ2-5	few	.	TRBV7-2	TGTGCCAGCAGCTCAAGGGGGTACCAAGAGACCCAGTACTTC	CASSSRGYQETQYF
TRBJ2-7	.	TRBD1	TRBV6-2/TRBV6-3	TGTGCCAGCAGTTACTCAGGGGGCTGGGGCGTCACCTACGAGCAGTACTTC	CASSYSGGWGVTYEQYF
TRBJ2-5	few	TRBD1	TRBV10-3	TGTGCCATCAGCTTTGGACAGGGGGAGACCCAGTACTTC	CAISFGQGETQYF
TRBJ2-5	many	.	TRBV5-1	TGCGCCAGCAGCCTCCAGGACTTGTACCAAGAGACCCAGTACTTC	CASSLQDLYQETQYF
TRBJ2-1	.	TRBD1	TRBV9	TGTGCCAGCAGCATCCGGGACAGATACAATGAGCAGTTCTTC	CASSIRDRYNEQFF
TRBJ1-6	few	TRBD1	TRBV20-1	TGCAGTGCTAGAGAAAATCACAACTCAGGGGGAGGACCCCTCCACTTT	CSARENHNSGGGPLHF
TRBJ2-7	.	.	TRBV11-2	TGTGCCAGCAGCTCAGGGGGGGGACCCACCTACGAGCAGTACTTC	CASSSGGGPTYEQYF
TRBJ2-3	few	.	TRBV5-1	TGCGCCAGCAGCCGTACCGGGACACTTAGCACAGATACGCAGTATTTT	CASSRTGTLSTDTQYF
TRBJ2-5	few	TRBD2	TRBV5-1	TGCGCCAGCAGAAGGACTAGCGGGGGTATGGAGACCCAGTACTTC	CASRRTSGGMETQYF
TRBJ2-3	few	.	TRBV29-1	TGCAGCGTTTCTTGGACAGGGAGGGCGACAGATACGCAGTATTTT	CSVSWTGRATDTQYF
TRBJ1-2	few	.	TRBV13	TGTGCCAGCAGCCAGAGGACGAGGACCTATGGCTACACCTTC	CASSQRTRTYGYTF